Sequencing of this T cell receptor (beta chain) was carried out in a study of shared clonotypes between healthy human individuals. Study-wide results and caveats: What naive subsets generally showed was a larger estimated richness than memory subsets showed.

As to this clone: Its antigen is not identified.

This CDR3 has 13 amino acids. V was pared by 0 bases and J by 5 bases, with 7 bases between. Germline CDR1 reads SGHRS; CDR2 reads YFSETQ. CD4+ cells were split into CD45RA+ naive and CD45RA-negative memory subsets. Once extracted for a subset, genomic DNA was divided evenly among several immunoSEQ plates. Measured with immunoSEQ multiplex PCR; TCRdb has only the in-frame clones, and not every one. The sample lists about 2,500,000 clones, more than 90% occurring once. The rearrangement links TRBV5-1 to TRBJ2-3; D gene uncertain. Sequencing was carried out using naive CD4+ T cells sorted from blood. Subset specified: CD45RA+ positively selected. This receptor was taken from a man in his late teens or twenties in good health. CDR3 sequence: CASSLGNLDTQYF. Written as DNA, the CDR3 is TGCGCCAGCAGCTTGGGGAACTTAGATACGCAGTATTTT.